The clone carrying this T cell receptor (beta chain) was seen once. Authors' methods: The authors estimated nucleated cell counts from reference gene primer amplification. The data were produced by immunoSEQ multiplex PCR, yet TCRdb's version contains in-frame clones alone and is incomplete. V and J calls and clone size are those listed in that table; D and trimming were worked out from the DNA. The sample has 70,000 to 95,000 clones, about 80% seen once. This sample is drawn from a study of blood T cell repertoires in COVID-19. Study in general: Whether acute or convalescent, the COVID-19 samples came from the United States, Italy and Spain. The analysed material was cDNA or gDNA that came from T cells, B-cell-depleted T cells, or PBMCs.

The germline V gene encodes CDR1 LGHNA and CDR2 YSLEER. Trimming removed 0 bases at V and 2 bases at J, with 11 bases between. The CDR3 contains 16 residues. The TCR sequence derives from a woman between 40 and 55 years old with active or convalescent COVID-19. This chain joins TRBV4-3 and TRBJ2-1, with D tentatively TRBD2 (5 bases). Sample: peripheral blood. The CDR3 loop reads CASSQDGLQAYNEQFF. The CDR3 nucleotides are TGCGCCAGCAGCCAAGATGGACTTCAGGCCTACAATGAGCAGTTCTTC.